This TCR beta chain was recorded in a study of response to subunit inactivated influenza vaccine. This clonotype was counted between two and nine times. As yet, its antigen is unknown. This CDR3 contains 17 residues. Unmatched junction bases numbered 5, after V lost 1 base and J lost 6 bases. CDR1 is LGHNA and CDR2 is YSLEER in the germline V gene. Study observations and caveats: The authors put forward the suggestion that each seasonal influenza vaccination may bring in only a limited number of new T cells.

One entry per CDR3 protein results from TCRdb running MiXCR on the RT-PCR reads. The data show 550,000 to 600,000 distinct CDR3 sequences, about an eighth seen once. This clonotype originated in a man aged 45 to 65 who received an inactivated influenza vaccine. Sequenced material: PBMCs from blood, taken on the day of vaccination. V is TRBV4-3 and J is TRBJ2-1; 14 bases map to TRBD2. Here the CDR3 reads CASSQVSGTSGSNEQFF. CDR3 DNA: TGCGCCAGCAGCCAAGTCTCCGGGACTAGCGGGAGCAATGAGCAGTTCTTC.